The 14 T cell receptor beta chains presented below share a single source sample, sequenced in a study of CD8+ T cells in alopecia areata. Reverse transcribed after extraction, RNA yielded cDNA as the sequencing template. Sequencing was performed with immunoSEQ multiplex PCR; in TCRdb, only in-frame clones are kept and a portion is missing. Among some 120,000 clones listed, approximately 53% were seen once. The sample was CD4+ T cells sorted from blood, taken at week 0. The receptors originated from a human donor with alopecia areata.

The chain employs TRBV5-1 and TRBJ2-3, with D unresolved. In germline, CDR1 is SGHRS, CDR2 YFSETQ. This CDR3 is built from 13 residues. With 2 bases removed from V and 3 bases from J, the gap between germline ends came to 7 bases. The CDR3 DNA is TGCGCCAGCAGCTTCTATGAGACAGATACGCAGTATTTT. It encodes CASSFYETDTQYF.

This clone was observed a handful of times. The chain has TRBV6-5 and TRBJ2-7; D may be TRBD2 (6 bases). The V gene's germline CDR1 is MNHEY and CDR2 SVGAGI. V shed 0 bases and J shed 2 bases, with 14 bases lying between them. This CDR3 has 16 amino acids. CDR3 sequence reads: CASSYSGGAQAYEQYF. The DNA for the CDR3 is TGTGCCAGCAGTTACTCAGGCGGGGCCCAAGCCTACGAGCAGTACTTC.

The chain has TRBV21-1 and TRBJ2-3; the table's TRBD2 call for D was not verified on the DNA. TRBV21-1 is given as a pseudogene. The CDR3 runs 17 residues. This CDR3 reads CASSKRLVKGSADTQYF. CDR3 DNA sequence: TGTGCCAGCAGCAAAAGACTAGTAAAGGGATCTGCAGATACGCAGTATTTT.

V gene TRBV29-1 combines with J gene TRBJ2-1; unclear D gene. The ends were cut back, 3 bases at V and 7 bases at J, with 13 bases in the middle. The CDR3 runs to 13 residues. Germline CDR1 SQVTM, CDR2 ANQGSEA. The CDR3 here is CSVDGLGMNEQFF. DNA for the CDR3: TGCAGCGTTGATGGGTTAGGTATGAATGAGCAGTTCTTC.

This chain links TRBV30 with TRBJ2-7; 8 nucleotides agree with TRBD2. The trim removed 1 base at V and 4 bases at J, leaving 6 bases unmatched. The V gene's germline CDR1 is GTSNPN and CDR2 SVGIG (reference sequence). The CDR3 is 14 amino acids. This chain's CDR3 is CAWSGNSGVYEQYF. CDR3 in DNA: TGTGCCTGGAGTGGTAATAGCGGGGTGTACGAGCAGTACTTC.

The V gene is TRBV27, the J gene TRBJ2-2; D ambiguous. The CDR3 covers 14 residues. The germline V gene has CDR1 MNHEY and CDR2 SMNVEV (reference sequence). V was shortened by 5 bases and J by 6 bases, with 13 bases between the two germline ends. The CDR3 reads CASSLLTMAGELFF. In DNA form, the CDR3 reads TGTGCCAGCAGTCTTCTAACAATGGCCGGGGAGCTGTTTTTT.

This clone turned up a few times. The chain couples TRBV9 to TRBJ1-2; TRBD1 is a possible D gene (6 bases). With 2 bases removed from V and 1 base from J, the gap between germline ends came to 12 bases. Germline CDR1 and CDR2: SGDLS and YYNGEE. This CDR3 spans 15 amino acids. CDR3 nucleotides: TGTGCCAGCAGCGTCCTCGGGACAATTAACTATGGCTACACCTTC. It is translated as CASSVLGTINYGYTF.

This clone was recorded once. The chain is built from TRBV6-6 and TRBJ2-2; 7 bases line up with TRBD1. Germline V CDR1 and CDR2: MNHNY, SVGAGI (reference sequence). This CDR3 region has 15 residues. V gave up 5 bases and J gave up 3 bases; unmatched junction bases: 6. The CDR3 reads CASSTGQRDTGELFF. The CDR3 DNA is TGTGCCAGCAGTACGGGACAGAGGGACACCGGGGAGCTGTTTTTT.

Here the CDR3 DNA reads TGTGCCAGCAGTTCCTACTTTGACGGTTCCGGGGAGCTGTTTTTT. It is translated as CASSSYFDGSGELFF. The V call is TRBV28, the J call TRBJ2-2; D ambiguous. With 4 bases removed from V and 6 bases from J, the gap between germline ends came to 15 bases. There are 15 residues in the CDR3. Germline CDR1 is MDHEN and CDR2 is SYDVKM.

The chain recombines TRBV7-2 with TRBJ2-4, with 7 bases matching TRBD2. Germline V CDR1 and CDR2: SGHTA, FQGNSA. The CDR3 runs 14 residues. V gave up 5 bases and J gave up 8 bases; unmatched junction bases: 9. CDR3 residues: CASSPRQSGDIQYF. The CDR3, as DNA: TGTGCCAGCAGCCCTAGACAGAGCGGGGACATTCAGTACTTC.

This CDR3 reads CASSDREVETQYF. CDR3 in DNA: TGTGCCAGCAGCGACAGGGAGGTGGAGACCCAGTACTTC. V is TRBV14 and J is TRBJ2-5; the D gene is possibly TRBD1 (7 bases). Trimming took 5 bases from V and 5 from J, leaving 12 bases between them. Germline CDR1 is SGHDN and CDR2 is FVKESK. The CDR3 runs to 13 residues. The whole variable domain, remainder taken from reference TRBV14 and TRBJ2-5, is EAGVTQFPSHSVIEKGQTVTLRCDPISGHDNLYWYRRVMGKEIKFLLHFVKESKQDESGMPNNRFLAERTGGTYSTLKVQPAELEDSGVYFCASSDREVETQYFGPGTRLLVL.

The genes are TRBV6-5 and TRBJ2-7; 7 bases line up with TRBD1. CDR3 size: 15 residues. Trimming removed 2 bases from V and 7 bases from J; junction bases left unmatched: 11. Per the germline V gene, CDR1 is MNHEY and CDR2 is SVGAGI. The CDR3 is CASSYRIGGVFEQYF. The CDR3 DNA follows: TGTGCCAGCAGTTACCGAATAGGGGGCGTTTTTGAGCAGTACTTC.

The chain links TRBV5-6 to TRBJ1-3; 8 nucleotides line up with TRBD1. Per germline, CDR1 SGHDT and CDR2 YYEEEE. V shed 4 bases and J 4 bases; nucleotides not matched to a gene: 7. This CDR3 spans 15 amino acids. CDR3 coding DNA: TGTGCCAGCAGCGCCTCGACAGGGGCCGGAAACACCATATATTTT. It yields the protein CASSASTGAGNTIYF.

This clone appeared a few times. The gene calls are TRBV5-1 and TRBJ2-7; the match to TRBD1 covers 8 bases. The CDR3 contains 13 residues. CDR1 is SGHRS, CDR2 YFSETQ, per germline. Trimming removed 5 bases from V and 1 base from J; junction bases left unmatched: 2. CDR3 coding DNA: TGCGCCAGCAGGAGGACAGGGTCCTACGAGCAGTACTTC. This gives the protein CASRRTGSYEQYF.